Listed below are T cell receptor beta chains from one sample, sequenced in a study of T cells in Graves' hyperthyroidism and ophthalmopathy. MiXCR, run by TCRdb on the multiplex PCR reads, gives a single entry per CDR3 protein. This table holds fewer than 900,000 distinct CDR3 sequences, approximately 19% found once. What was sequenced was blood. All receptors come from a woman between 50 and 59 years old with Graves' hyperthyroidism that later progressed to Graves' ophthalmopathy. Both conserved end residues are part of each CDR3. Each record gives: clone size, J gene, D gene, V gene, CDR3 protein, CDR3 DNA. A D gene is named only where the DNA matches it firmly. Size values are once, few and many counts, or a class for expanded clones, and some rows have none.

>few|TRBJ2-7|-|TRBV29-1
CSGAGGQGVYEQYF
TGCAGCGGCGCCGGGGGACAAGGGGTTTACGAGCAGTACTTC
>-|TRBJ2-7|-|TRBV29-1
CSVSLTVSYEQYF
TGCAGCGTCTCTTTGACAGTGTCCTACGAGCAGTACTTC
>few|TRBJ2-3|TRBD2|TRBV9
CASSPGTSGAADTQYF
TGTGCCAGCAGCCCAGGGACTAGCGGGGCGGCAGATACGCAGTATTTT
>few|TRBJ2-1|-|TRBV18
CASSPPMGRVNEQFF
TGTGCCAGCTCACCACCAATGGGGCGAGTCAATGAGCAGTTCTTC
>many|TRBJ1-1|-|TRBV5-1
CASSLSRGRNMNTEAFF
TGCGCCAGCAGCTTGTCCAGGGGTCGGAACATGAACACTGAAGCTTTCTTT
>-|TRBJ1-6|-|TRBV12-3/TRBV12-4
CASSFTGYNSPLHF
TGTGCCAGCAGTTTTACCGGGTATAATTCACCCCTCCACTTT
>-|TRBJ1-5|-|TRBV10-3
CAISDVDQPQHF
TGTGCCATCAGTGACGTAGATCAGCCCCAGCATTTT
>few|TRBJ2-2|-|TRBV5-1
CASSLKFNTGELFF
TGCGCCAGCAGCTTGAAATTCAACACCGGGGAGCTGTTTTTT
>few|TRBJ1-2|-|TRBV5-8
CASSLTRSGGYTF
TGTGCCAGCAGCTTGACACGAAGCGGTGGCTACACCTTC
>few|TRBJ2-1|-|TRBV6-2/TRBV6-3
CASSYWGGISLSYNEQFF
TGTGCCAGCAGTTATTGGGGCGGGATTAGTCTCTCCTACAATGAGCAGTTCTTC
>-|TRBJ1-1|-|TRBV16
CASSHSGGPQAFF
TGTGCCAGCAGCCATTCCGGGGGCCCGCAAGCTTTCTTT
>-|TRBJ1-2|-|TRBV20-1
CSAPPREGYGYTF
TGCAGTGCTCCCCCCAGGGAGGGCTATGGCTACACCTTC
>-|TRBJ2-1|-|TRBV10-2
CASSEWQGEQFF
TGCGCCAGCAGTGAGTGGCAGGGTGAGCAGTTCTTC
>once|TRBJ2-7|TRBD1|TRBV20-1
CSARDPAGGRWDEQYF
TGCAGTGCTAGAGATCCCGCAGGGGGTCGTTGGGATGAGCAGTACTTC
>few|TRBJ1-4|TRBD1|TRBV7-6
CASSRRTGELENEKLFF
TGTGCCAGCAGCCGCCGGACAGGAGAGTTAGAGAATGAAAAACTGTTTTTT
>-|TRBJ2-3|-|TRBV24-1
CATSDHRGASTDTQYF
TGTGCCACCAGTGATCACCGTGGTGCTAGCACAGATACGCAGTATTTT
>many|TRBJ2-1|TRBD1|TRBV29-1
CSADRYNEQFF
TGCAGCGCGGACAGGTACAATGAGCAGTTCTTC
>-|TRBJ1-5|-|TRBV15
CATSRVWGRVNQPQHF
TGTGCCACCAGCAGAGTCTGGGGGCGAGTCAATCAGCCCCAGCATTTT
>many|TRBJ1-1|-|TRBV19
CASRVGGNTEAFF
TGTGCCAGTAGGGTGGGCGGCAACACTGAAGCTTTCTTT
>few|TRBJ1-1|-|TRBV25-1
CASSVSGSTEAFF
TGTGCCAGCAGTGTGTCAGGGAGCACTGAAGCTTTCTTT
>-|TRBJ2-5|TRBD1|TRBV11-2
CASSTGQGRQETQYF
TGTGCCAGCAGCACAGGACAGGGGCGCCAAGAGACCCAGTACTTC
>few|TRBJ1-6|TRBD1|TRBV19
CASSIQDRGRLNSPLHF
TGTGCCAGTAGTATACAGGACAGGGGAAGGCTTAATTCACCCCTCCACTTT
>few|TRBJ2-2|-|TRBV5-4
CASSLEGYTGELFF
TGTGCCAGCAGCTTGGAGGGTTACACCGGGGAGCTGTTTTTT
>few|TRBJ1-4|-|TRBV6-1
CASRGTLATNEKLFF
TGTGCCAGCAGGGGGACTCTTGCAACTAATGAAAAACTGTTTTTT
>few|TRBJ2-1|TRBD1|TRBV20-1
CSAVGTGGPLNEQFF
TGCAGTGCCGTAGGGACAGGGGGTCCCCTCAATGAGCAGTTCTTC
>-|TRBJ1-6|-|TRBV5-4
CASSLEVGSSYNSPLHF
TGTGCCAGCAGCCTGGAGGTTGGGAGCTCCTATAATTCACCCCTCCACTTT
>few|TRBJ1-1|-|TRBV7-9
CASTTGGPEAFF
TGTGCCAGTACTACGGGAGGTCCTGAAGCTTTCTTT
>-|TRBJ2-7|-|TRBV20-1
CSAPYRDPAYEQYF
TGCAGTGCTCCCTACCGGGACCCCGCTTACGAGCAGTACTTC
>few|TRBJ1-2|TRBD1|TRBV5-1
CASSLEGQSYGYTF
TGCGCCAGCAGCTTGGAGGGACAGTCCTATGGCTACACCTTC
>many|TRBJ2-7|-|TRBV11-2
CASSSAYEQYF
TGTGCCAGCAGCTCCGCCTACGAGCAGTACTTC
>many|TRBJ2-1|-|TRBV2
CASSGTRATDYNEQFF
TGTGCCAGCAGTGGGACCAGGGCGACAGACTACAATGAGCAGTTCTTC
>-|TRBJ1-1|-|TRBV27
CASSLRERWGQAFF
TGTGCCAGCAGTCTACGGGAACGCTGGGGGCAGGCTTTCTTT
>-|TRBJ1-6|-|TRBV7-9
CASSRPPTTATTLHF
TGTGCCAGCAGCAGGCCTCCAACCACGGCCACGACCCTCCACTTT
>many|TRBJ2-1|TRBD2|TRBV18
CASSYLAGAYNEQFF
TGTGCCAGCTCATACCTAGCGGGGGCCTACAATGAGCAGTTCTTC
>many|TRBJ1-2|-|TRBV7-6
CASSLGPALGDGYTF
TGTGCCAGCAGCTTAGGGCCCGCCCTAGGGGACGGCTACACCTTC
>many|TRBJ2-1|-|TRBV20-1
CSAPPDSSYNEQFF
TGCAGTGCTCCCCCAGATAGCTCCTACAATGAGCAGTTCTTC
>-|TRBJ2-3|-|TRBV4-1
CASSQVGILVGDTQYF
TGCGCCAGCAGCCAAGTAGGAATCCTCGTGGGAGATACGCAGTATTTT
>few|TRBJ2-6|TRBD2|TRBV13
CASSFGSSGGPGYPSGANVLTF
TGTGCCAGCAGCTTCGGGTCTAGCGGGGGGCCTGGCTATCCCTCTGGGGCCAACGTCCTGACTTTC
>-|TRBJ1-3|-|TRBV9
CASSLRDTSGNTIYF
TGTGCCAGCAGCTTAAGGGACACCTCTGGAAACACCATATATTTT
>few|TRBJ2-3|TRBD1|TRBV15
CATSRDETGAADTQYF
TGTGCCACCAGCAGAGATGAGACAGGGGCTGCAGATACGCAGTATTTT
>many|TRBJ2-1|-|TRBV7-9
CASSSNRQDSYNEQFF
TGTGCCAGCAGCTCCAACCGGCAGGACTCCTACAATGAGCAGTTCTTC
>many|TRBJ2-5|-|TRBV6-2/TRBV6-3
CASSYSGPQETQYF
TGTGCCAGCAGTTACTCGGGCCCGCAAGAGACCCAGTACTTC
>few|TRBJ2-7|-|TRBV27
CASSLEISPYEQYF
TGTGCCAGCAGTTTGGAAATTTCCCCCTACGAGCAGTACTTC
>-|TRBJ2-5|-|TRBV9
CASSRTPGTHQETQYF
TGTGCCAGCAGCCGTACTCCCGGGACCCACCAAGAGACCCAGTACTTC
>many|TRBJ1-1|-|TRBV29-1
CSVVGTEAFF
TGCAGCGTTGTTGGGACTGAAGCTTTCTTT
>-|TRBJ1-4|TRBD1|TRBV7-8
CASSTGQGATEKLFF
TGTGCCAGCAGCACCGGACAGGGGGCGACTGAAAAACTGTTTTTT
>-|TRBJ1-5|TRBD1|TRBV20-1
CSATRDSHSNQPQHF
TGCAGTGCTACCCGGGACAGTCATAGCAATCAGCCCCAGCATTTT
>-|TRBJ2-3|-|TRBV9
CASSVQGIGADTQYF
TGTGCCAGCAGTGTACAGGGAATCGGGGCAGATACGCAGTATTTT
>many|TRBJ2-5|-|TRBV20-1
CSAPLQETQYF
TGCAGTGCTCCTCTACAAGAGACCCAGTACTTC
>-|TRBJ1-5|TRBD1|TRBV19
CASSTAHRGAGQPQHF
TGTGCCAGTAGTACAGCTCACAGGGGCGCGGGTCAGCCCCAGCATTTT
>-|TRBJ2-3|TRBD1|TRBV12-3/TRBV12-4
CASGFRPGTGGLGTQYF
TGTGCCAGCGGTTTCCGGCCCGGGACAGGGGGCTTGGGTACGCAGTATTTT
>many|TRBJ1-4|TRBD1|TRBV5-1
CASSLQTGDNEKLFF
TGCGCCAGCAGCCTCCAGACAGGGGATAATGAAAAACTGTTTTTT
>many|TRBJ1-1|-|TRBV20-1
CSARSRRTNTEAFF
TGCAGTGCTAGATCAAGACGGACGAACACTGAAGCTTTCTTT
>-|TRBJ1-1|-|TRBV7-2
CASSLLKVSVEAFF
TGTGCCAGCAGCTTACTAAAAGTCTCGGTTGAAGCTTTCTTT
>once|TRBJ2-2|-|TRBV5-1
CASSLGDGAANTGELFF
TGCGCCAGCAGCTTGGGGGACGGGGCCGCGAACACCGGGGAGCTGTTTTTT